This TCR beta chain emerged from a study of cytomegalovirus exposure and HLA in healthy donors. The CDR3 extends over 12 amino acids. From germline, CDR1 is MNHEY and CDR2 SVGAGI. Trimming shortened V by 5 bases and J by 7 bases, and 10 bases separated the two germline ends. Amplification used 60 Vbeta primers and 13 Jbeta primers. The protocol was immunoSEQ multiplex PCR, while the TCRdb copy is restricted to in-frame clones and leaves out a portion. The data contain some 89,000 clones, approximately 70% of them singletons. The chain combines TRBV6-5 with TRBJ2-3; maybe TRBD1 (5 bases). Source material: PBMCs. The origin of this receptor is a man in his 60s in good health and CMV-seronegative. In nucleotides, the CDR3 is TGTGCCAGCAGTGGGGCCTACCATACGCAGTATTTT. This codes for CASSGAYHTQYF.